The T cell receptor beta chain described here comes from a study of blood T cell repertoires in COVID-19. About the research overall: Some COVID-19 samples were acute and others convalescent; all came from the United States, Italy and Spain. Sources were T cells, B-cell-depleted T cells, or PBMCs; the material itself was cDNA or gDNA.

Authors' methods: By means of reference gene primer amplification, nucleated cell counts were estimated. Using immunoSEQ multiplex PCR, the repertoire was profiled, and TCRdb retains in-frame clones only, with some absent. V, J and clone size reflect that table, while D and trimming were determined from the DNA. The table records under 150,000 clones, approximately 84% of them present only once. This CDR3 has 17 amino acids. The V gene is TRBV12-2, the J gene TRBJ2-5; the D call in the table, TRBD2, was not verified against the DNA. TRBV12-2 is a recognized pseudogene. Source material: PBMCs or T cells enriched from blood (not recorded which). This TCR was sampled from a man between 45 and 60 years old in a cohort exposed to, infected with or recovered from COVID-19 (not recorded which). The CDR3 DNA reads TGTGCAAGTCGCTTAAAAGCTCTAGCGGGGAGGCAAGAGACCCAGTACTTC. Its protein product is CASRLKALAGRQETQYF.